This TCR beta chain was identified during a study of blood T cell repertoires in COVID-19 (dated by TCRdb to 2018 to 2020). Context from the whole study: Samples covering the acute and convalescent phases of COVID-19 were provided by collaborators in the United States, Italy and Spain. Nearly every sample came with metadata listing a de-identified subject ID, COVID-19 status, age in years and sex. Samples came from the ongoing ImmuneRACE study (first 160 participants) plus 1,254 subjects from 6 global collaborators. The repertoires were released in a freely available public database meant as a resource for research on the immune response to SARS-CoV-2. The material from the prospective study consisted of cDNA or gDNA derived from T cells, B-cell-depleted T cells, or PBMCs. Subjects who had been exposed to COVID-19, were actively infected with it, or had recovered from it provided the deeply sampled blood TCRbeta repertoires that made up the dataset. Where HLA class I and class II types were available, the types were taken from metadata supplied by the sample provider, not from assay-based typing.

General findings and caveats noted by the study authors: Clinical and demographic metadata were provided uncurated, with the amount varying by source and participant.

Comment on this clone: Its cognate antigen has yet to be identified. Base quality data are lacking; no much larger clone is found one base away.

TCRbeta CDR3 regions were amplified from genomic DNA by means of the immunoSEQ Assay, a bias-controlled multiplex PCR. Per the original workflow: The number of nucleated cells in each sample was estimated by amplification of reference gene primers within the assay. To quantify the absolute abundance of each unique TCRbeta CDR3 rearrangement, sequence reads were collapsed and filtered. For each sample, productive Simpson clonality was calculated by taking the square root of Simpson's diversity index across productive rearrangements. TCRdb's version of the immuneACCESS table is confined to in-frame rearrangements and falls short of the full clone set. An unresolved V gene accounts for under half of the shortfall where checked; the remainder is of unknown origin. V and J calls and clone size are as listed in that table; D and trimming were resolved from the DNA. Across this sample there are fewer than 250,000 clones, with about 90% seen only once. 0.75% to 1% of the sample belongs to the ten largest clones.

One collaborating source in Seattle enrolled patients during active infection and followed them longitudinally through the course of disease. Each collaborating institution followed its own protocols to collect whole blood in K2EDTA tubes. For TCRbeta analysis, collaborator samples were shipped as frozen whole blood, as isolated PBMCs, or as DNA extracted from either sample type. The sample was peripheral blood. The TCR sequence derives from a man in his 60s with COVID-19, enrolled during active disease.

The CDR3 loop reads CASGLMGGVDTQYF. In nucleotides, the sequence is TGTGCTAGTGGTTTGATGGGGGGGGTGGATACGCAGTATTTT. Recombination linked TRBV12-5 to TRBJ2-3, and 7 bases in between align with TRBD2. The germline V end is reduced by 2 bases and the J end by 6 bases; junction bases left unmatched: 5. According to the germline V gene, CDR1 reads LGHNT and CDR2 reads FRNRAP. The cysteine opens and the phenylalanine closes a CDR3 of 14 amino acids. CDR3 DNA only is kept here, 42 bases in frame from base 1. With the rest looked up from the reference TRBV12-5 and TRBJ2-3 genes rather than sequenced, the full variable domain is DARVTQTPRHKVTEMGQEVTMRCQPILGHNTVFWYRQTMMQGLELLAYFRNRAPLDDSGMPKDRFSAEMPDATLATLKIQPSEPRDSAVYFCASGLMGGVDTQYFGPGTRLTVL.